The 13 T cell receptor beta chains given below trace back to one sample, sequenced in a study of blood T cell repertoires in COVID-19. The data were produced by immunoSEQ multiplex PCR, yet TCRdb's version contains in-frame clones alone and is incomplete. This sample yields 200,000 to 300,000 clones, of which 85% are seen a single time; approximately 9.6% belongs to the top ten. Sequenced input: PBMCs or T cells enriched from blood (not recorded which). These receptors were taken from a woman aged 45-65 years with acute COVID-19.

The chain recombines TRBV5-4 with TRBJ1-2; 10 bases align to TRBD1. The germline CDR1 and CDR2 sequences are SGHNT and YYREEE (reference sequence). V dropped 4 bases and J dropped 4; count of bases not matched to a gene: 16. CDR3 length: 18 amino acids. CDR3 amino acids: CASSRERQGALMGYGYTF. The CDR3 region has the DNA TGTGCCAGCAGCCGCGAGAGACAGGGGGCCTTAATGGGCTATGGCTACACCTTC.

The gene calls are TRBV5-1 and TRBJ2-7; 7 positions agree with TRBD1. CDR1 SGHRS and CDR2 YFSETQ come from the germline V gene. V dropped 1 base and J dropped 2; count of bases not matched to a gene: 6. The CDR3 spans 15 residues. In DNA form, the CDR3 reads TGCGCCAGCAGCTTGTATCCGGGACAGACCTACGAGCAGTACTTC. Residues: CASSLYPGQTYEQYF.

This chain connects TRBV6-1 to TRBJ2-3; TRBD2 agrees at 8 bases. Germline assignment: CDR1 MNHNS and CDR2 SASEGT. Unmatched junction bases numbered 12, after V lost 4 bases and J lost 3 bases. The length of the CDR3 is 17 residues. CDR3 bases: TGTGCCAGCAGTGGCGCCAGCGGGGGATCGAGGACAGATACGCAGTATTTT. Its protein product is CASSGASGGSRTDTQYF.

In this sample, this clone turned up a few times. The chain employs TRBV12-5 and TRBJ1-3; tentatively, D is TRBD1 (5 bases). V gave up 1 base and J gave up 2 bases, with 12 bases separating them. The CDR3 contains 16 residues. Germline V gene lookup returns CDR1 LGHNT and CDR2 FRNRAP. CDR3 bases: TGTGCTAGTGGTTTGGGGGGGGATTTCGCTGGAAACACCATATATTTT. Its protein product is CASGLGGDFAGNTIYF.

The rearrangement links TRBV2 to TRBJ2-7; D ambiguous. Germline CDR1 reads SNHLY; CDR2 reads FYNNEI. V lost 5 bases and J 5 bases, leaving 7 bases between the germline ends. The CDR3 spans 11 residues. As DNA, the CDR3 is TGTGCCAGCAGTACGGTCGACGAGCAGTACTTC. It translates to CASSTVDEQYF.

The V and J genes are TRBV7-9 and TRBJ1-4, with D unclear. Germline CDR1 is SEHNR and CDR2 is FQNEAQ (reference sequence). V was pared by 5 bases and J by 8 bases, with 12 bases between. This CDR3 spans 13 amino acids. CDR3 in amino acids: CASSESSGEKLFF. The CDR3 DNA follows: TGTGCCAGCAGCGAGAGCTCCGGGGAAAAACTGTTTTTT.

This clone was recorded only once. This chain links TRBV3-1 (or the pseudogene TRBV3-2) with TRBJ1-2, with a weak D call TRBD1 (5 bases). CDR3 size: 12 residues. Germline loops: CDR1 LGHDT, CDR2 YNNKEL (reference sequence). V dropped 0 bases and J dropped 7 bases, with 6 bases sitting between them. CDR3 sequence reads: CASSQDGAGYTF. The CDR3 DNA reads TGTGCCAGCAGCCAAGATGGGGCTGGCTACACCTTC.

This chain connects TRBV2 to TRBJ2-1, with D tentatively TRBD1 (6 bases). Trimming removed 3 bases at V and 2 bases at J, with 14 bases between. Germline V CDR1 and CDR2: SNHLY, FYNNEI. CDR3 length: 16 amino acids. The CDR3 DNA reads TGTGCCAGCAGTGAGCCGGGGACACTTCCCTACAATGAGCAGTTCTTC. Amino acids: CASSEPGTLPYNEQFF.

Here the CDR3 DNA reads TGTGCCAGCAGCCCTCGACCTACAGCGAACACTGAAGCTTTCTTT. Translated, it gives CASSPRPTANTEAFF. This sequence joins TRBV7-3 and TRBJ1-1, with unresolved D. The CDR3 sequence is 15 residues long. Trimming pared 5 bases from V and 1 base from J, leaving 14 bases between. CDR1 is SGHTA, CDR2 FQGTGA, per germline.

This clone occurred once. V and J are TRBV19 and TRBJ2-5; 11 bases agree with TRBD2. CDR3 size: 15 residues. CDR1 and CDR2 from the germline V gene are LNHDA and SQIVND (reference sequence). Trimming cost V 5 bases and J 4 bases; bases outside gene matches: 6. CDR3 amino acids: CASSASGGRGETQYF. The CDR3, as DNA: TGTGCCAGTAGTGCTAGCGGGGGGCGGGGAGAGACCCAGTACTTC.

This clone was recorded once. The CDR3 bases are TGTGCCAGCAGCAGCCGGGACAGATCCAAAGAGAACACTGAAGCTTTCTTT. It specifies CASSSRDRSKENTEAFF. The chain employs TRBV21-1 and TRBJ1-1; the tabulated D call, TRBD1, remains unverified against the DNA. TRBV21-1 is described as a pseudogene. The CDR3 runs 17 residues.

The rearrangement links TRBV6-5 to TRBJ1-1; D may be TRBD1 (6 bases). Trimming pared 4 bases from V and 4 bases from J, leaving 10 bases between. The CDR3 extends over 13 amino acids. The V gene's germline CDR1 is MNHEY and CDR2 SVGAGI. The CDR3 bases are TGTGCCAGCAGTTCCTCAGGGGCCACTGAAGCTTTCTTT. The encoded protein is CASSSSGATEAFF.

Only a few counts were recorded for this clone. As DNA, the CDR3 is TGTGCCAGCAGCTTAGTAGAGCGGCGGGGCCTCTCCTACAATGAGCAGTTCTTC. Amino acids: CASSLVERRGLSYNEQFF. The chain joins TRBV7-8 to TRBJ2-1; tentative D call: TRBD2 (6 bases). This CDR3 spans 18 amino acids. With 1 base removed from V and 0 bases from J, the gap between germline ends came to 16 bases. In germline, CDR1 is SGHVS, CDR2 FQNEAQ.